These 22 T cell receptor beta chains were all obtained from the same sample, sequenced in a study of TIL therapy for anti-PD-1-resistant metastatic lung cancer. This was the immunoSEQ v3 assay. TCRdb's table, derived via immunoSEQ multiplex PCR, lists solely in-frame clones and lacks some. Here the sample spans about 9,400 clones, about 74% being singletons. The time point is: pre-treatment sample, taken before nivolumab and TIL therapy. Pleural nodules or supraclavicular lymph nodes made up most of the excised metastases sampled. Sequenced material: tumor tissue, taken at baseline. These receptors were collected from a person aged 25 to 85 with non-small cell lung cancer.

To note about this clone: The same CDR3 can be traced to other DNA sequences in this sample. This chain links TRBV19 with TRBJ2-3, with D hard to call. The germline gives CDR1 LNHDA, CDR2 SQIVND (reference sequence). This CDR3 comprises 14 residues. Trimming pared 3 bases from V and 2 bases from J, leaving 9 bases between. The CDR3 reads CASSIYALTDTQYF. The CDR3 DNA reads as TGTGCCAGTAGTATTTATGCCCTCACAGATACGCAGTATTTT.

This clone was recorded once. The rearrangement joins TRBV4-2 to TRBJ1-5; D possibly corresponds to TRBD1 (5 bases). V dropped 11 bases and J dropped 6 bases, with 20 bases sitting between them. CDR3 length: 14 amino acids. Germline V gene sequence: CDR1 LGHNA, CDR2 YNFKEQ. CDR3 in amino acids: CAPWGERGSQPQHF. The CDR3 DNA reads TGTGCCCCATGGGGGGAAAGAGGGTCTCAGCCCCAGCATTTT.

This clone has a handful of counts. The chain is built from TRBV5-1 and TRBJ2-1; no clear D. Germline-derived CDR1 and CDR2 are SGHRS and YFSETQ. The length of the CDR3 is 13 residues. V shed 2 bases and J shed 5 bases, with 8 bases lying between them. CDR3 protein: CASSFNSNNEQFF. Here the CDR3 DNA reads TGCGCCAGCAGCTTTAACAGTAACAATGAGCAGTTCTTC.

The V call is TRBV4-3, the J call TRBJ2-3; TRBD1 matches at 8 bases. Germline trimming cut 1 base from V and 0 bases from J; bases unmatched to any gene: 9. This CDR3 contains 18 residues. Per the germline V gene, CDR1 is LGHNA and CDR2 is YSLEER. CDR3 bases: TGCGCCAGCAGCCAAGTTTACCAGGGGGCAGGGAGCACAGATACGCAGTATTTT. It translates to CASSQVYQGAGSTDTQYF.

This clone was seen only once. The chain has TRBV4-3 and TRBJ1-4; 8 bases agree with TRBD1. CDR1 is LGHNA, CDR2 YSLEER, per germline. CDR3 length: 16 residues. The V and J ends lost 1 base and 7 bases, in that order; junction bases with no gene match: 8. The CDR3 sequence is CASSQGAQGVGEKLFF. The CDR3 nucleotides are TGCGCCAGCAGCCAAGGCGCACAGGGGGTGGGTGAAAAACTGTTTTTT.

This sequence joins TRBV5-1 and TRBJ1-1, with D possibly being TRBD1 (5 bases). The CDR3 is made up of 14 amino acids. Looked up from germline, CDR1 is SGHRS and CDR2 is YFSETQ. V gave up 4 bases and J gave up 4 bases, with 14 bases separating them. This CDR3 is CASSTVGGGTEAFF. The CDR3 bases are TGCGCCAGCAGCACGGTCGGGGGTGGCACTGAAGCTTTCTTT.

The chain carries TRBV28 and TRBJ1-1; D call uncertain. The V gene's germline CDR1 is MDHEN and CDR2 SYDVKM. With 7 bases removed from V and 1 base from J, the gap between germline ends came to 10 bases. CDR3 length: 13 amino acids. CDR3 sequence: CASTRVENTEAFF. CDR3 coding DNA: TGTGCCAGCACCCGGGTGGAGAACACTGAAGCTTTCTTT. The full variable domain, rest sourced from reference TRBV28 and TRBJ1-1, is DVKVTQSSRYLVKRTGEKVFLECVQDMDHENMFWYRQDPGLGLRLIYFSYDVKMKEKGDIPEGYSVSREKKERFSLILESASTNQTSMYLCASTRVENTEAFFGQGTRLTVV.

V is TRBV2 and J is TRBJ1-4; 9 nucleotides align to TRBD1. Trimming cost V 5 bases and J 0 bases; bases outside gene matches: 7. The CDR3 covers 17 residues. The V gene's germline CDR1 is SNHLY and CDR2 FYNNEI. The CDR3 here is CASSRQGVGSTNEKLFF. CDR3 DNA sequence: TGTGCCAGCAGTAGACAGGGGGTTGGTTCAACTAATGAAAAACTGTTTTTT.

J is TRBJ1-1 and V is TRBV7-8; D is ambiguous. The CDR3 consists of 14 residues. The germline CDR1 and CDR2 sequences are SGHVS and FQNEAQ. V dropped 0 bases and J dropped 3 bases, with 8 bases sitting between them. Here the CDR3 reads CASSLALIDTEAFF. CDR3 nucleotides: TGTGCCAGCAGCTTAGCGCTGATTGACACTGAAGCTTTCTTT.

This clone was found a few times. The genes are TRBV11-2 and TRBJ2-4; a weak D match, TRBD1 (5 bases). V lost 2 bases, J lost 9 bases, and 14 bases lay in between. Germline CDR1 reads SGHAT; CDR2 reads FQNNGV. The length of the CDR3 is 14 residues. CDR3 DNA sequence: TGTGCCAGCAGCTTATCAGACTCTCAGGGCATTCAGTACTTC. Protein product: CASSLSDSQGIQYF.

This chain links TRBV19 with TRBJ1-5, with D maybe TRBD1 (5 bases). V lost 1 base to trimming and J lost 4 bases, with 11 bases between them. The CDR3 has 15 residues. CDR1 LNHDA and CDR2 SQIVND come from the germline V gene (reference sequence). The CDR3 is CASSIVGDGNQPQHF. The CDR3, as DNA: TGTGCCAGTAGTATAGTAGGGGATGGTAATCAGCCCCAGCATTTT.

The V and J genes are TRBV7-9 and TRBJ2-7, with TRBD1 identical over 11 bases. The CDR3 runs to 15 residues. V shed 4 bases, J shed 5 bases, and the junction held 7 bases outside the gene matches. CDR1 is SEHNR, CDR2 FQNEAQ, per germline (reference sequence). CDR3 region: CASSSGQGAADEQYF. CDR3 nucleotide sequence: TGTGCCAGCAGCTCCGGACAGGGGGCGGCTGACGAGCAGTACTTC.

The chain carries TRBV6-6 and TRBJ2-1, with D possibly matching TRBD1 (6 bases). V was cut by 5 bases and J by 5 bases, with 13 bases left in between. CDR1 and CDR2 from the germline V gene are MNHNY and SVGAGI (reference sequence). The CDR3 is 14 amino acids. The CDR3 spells CASSRQALDNEQFF. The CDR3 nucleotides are TGTGCCAGCAGTCGACAGGCCCTCGACAATGAGCAGTTCTTC.

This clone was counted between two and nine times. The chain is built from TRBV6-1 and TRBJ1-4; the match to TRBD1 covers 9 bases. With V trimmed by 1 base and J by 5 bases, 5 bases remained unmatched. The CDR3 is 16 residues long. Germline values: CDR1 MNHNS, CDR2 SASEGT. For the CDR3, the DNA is TGTGCCAGCAGTGAAGGACCTGGGACAGGGAATGAAAAACTGTTTTTT. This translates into CASSEGPGTGNEKLFF.

The CDR3 protein is CASSESGTGGFYEQYF. The CDR3 DNA is TGTGCCAGCAGTGAATCCGGGACAGGGGGCTTCTACGAGCAGTACTTC. The V call is TRBV6-1, the J call TRBJ2-7, with 12 nucleotides matching TRBD1. V was pared by 2 bases and J by 3 bases, with 5 bases of the junction left unmatched. The CDR3 loop spans 16 amino acids. Germline CDR1 and CDR2: MNHNS and SASEGT.

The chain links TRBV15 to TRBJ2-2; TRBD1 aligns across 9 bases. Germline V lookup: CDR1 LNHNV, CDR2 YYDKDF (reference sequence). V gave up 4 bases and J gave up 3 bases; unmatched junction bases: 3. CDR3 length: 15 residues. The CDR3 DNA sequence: TGTGCCACCAGCACGGACAGGGGATACACCGGGGAGCTGTTTTTT. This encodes CATSTDRGYTGELFF.

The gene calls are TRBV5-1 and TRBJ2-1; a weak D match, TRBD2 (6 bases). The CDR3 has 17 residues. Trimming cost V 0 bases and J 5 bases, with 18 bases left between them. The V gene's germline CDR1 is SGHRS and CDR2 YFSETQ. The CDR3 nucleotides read TGCGCCAGCAGCTTGGATTCGCGCCGGGAGTCCAACAATGAGCAGTTCTTC. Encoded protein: CASSLDSRRESNNEQFF.

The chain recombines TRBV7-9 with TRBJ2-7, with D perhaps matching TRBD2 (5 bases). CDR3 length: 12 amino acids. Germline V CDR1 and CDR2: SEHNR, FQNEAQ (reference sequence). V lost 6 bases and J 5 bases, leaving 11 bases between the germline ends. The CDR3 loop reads CASSRTRDEQYF. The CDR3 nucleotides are TGTGCCAGCAGTCGGACGAGGGACGAGCAGTACTTC. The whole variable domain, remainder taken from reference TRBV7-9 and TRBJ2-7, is DTGVSQNPRHKITKRGQNVTFRCDPISEHNRLYWYRQTLGQGPEFLTYFQNEAQLEKSRLLSDRFSAERPKGSFSTLEIQRTEQGDSAMYLCASSRTRDEQYFGPGTRLTVT.

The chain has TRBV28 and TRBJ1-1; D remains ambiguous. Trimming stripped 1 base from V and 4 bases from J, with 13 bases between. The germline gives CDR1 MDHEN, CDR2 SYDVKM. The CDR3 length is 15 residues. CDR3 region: CASSLSTGWGTEAFF. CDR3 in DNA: TGTGCCAGCAGTTTATCCACCGGGTGGGGCACTGAAGCTTTCTTT. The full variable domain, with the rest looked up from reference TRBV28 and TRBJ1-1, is DVKVTQSSRYLVKRTGEKVFLECVQDMDHENMFWYRQDPGLGLRLIYFSYDVKMKEKGDIPEGYSVSREKKERFSLILESASTNQTSMYLCASSLSTGWGTEAFFGQGTRLTVV.

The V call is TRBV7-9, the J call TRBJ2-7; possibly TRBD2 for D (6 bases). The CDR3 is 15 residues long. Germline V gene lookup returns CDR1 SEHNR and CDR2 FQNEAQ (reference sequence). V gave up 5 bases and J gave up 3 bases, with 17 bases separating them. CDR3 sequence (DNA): TGTGCCAGCAGCAAAACCGGGACTGGAGACTACGAGCAGTACTTC. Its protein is CASSKTGTGDYEQYF.

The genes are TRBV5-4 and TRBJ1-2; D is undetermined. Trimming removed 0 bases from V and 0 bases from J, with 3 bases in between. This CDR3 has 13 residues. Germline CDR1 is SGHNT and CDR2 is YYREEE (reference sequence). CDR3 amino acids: CASSLGTNYGYTF. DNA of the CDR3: TGTGCCAGCAGCTTGGGGACTAACTATGGCTACACCTTC.

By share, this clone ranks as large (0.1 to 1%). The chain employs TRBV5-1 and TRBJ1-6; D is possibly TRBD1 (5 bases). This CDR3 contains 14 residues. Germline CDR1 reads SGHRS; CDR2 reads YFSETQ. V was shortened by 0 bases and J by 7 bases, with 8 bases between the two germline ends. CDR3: CASSLGGENSPLHF. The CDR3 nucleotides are TGCGCCAGCAGCTTGGGGGGGGAAAATTCACCCCTCCACTTT.